This T cell receptor (beta chain) was captured in a study of patients and donors after allogeneic stem cell transplantation (dated by TCRdb to 2020 to 2021). Concerning this clonotype: Its antigen is not yet known. No much larger clone exists at a distance of one base, and base qualities are not known.

The CDR3 holds 13 amino acids from the cysteine to the phenylalanine. Of all the DNA, just the CDR3 is kept, 39 bases in frame from base 1. Germline trimming amounts to 1 base on V and 9 bases on J, with 5 as the count of junction bases outside the gene matches. As encoded in the germline V gene, CDR1 is SGHTA while CDR2 is FQGNSA. The library came from RT-PCR. TCRdb records NextSeq 550 as the sequencer. Using fastp at Q25 and MiXCR, TCRdb reprocessed the public reads and kept productive beta chains. Rows with a matching CDR3 protein are joined into one entry that keeps the most common DNA and genes. Present in this sample are approximately 20,000 distinct CDR3 sequences, roughly 5% of which were seen just once. Together, the top ten hold 35% to 45% of the sample.

The chain links TRBV7-2 with TRBJ1-1; 7 of the junction bases match TRBD1. The TCR originated in a human donor who was either an allogeneic HSCT recipient or a stem cell or donor lymphocyte infusion donor (not recorded which). It is not recorded whose cells these are; they may come from a transplant donor. Sequencing input: blood, either unsorted or a sorted T cell fraction (not recorded which). The CDR3 has the sequence CASSLGTGQKAFF. The DNA sequence is TGTGCCAGCAGCTTAGGTACGGGACAGAAAGCTTTCTTT.